The 9 T cell receptor beta chains given below trace back to one sample, sequenced in a study of cytomegalovirus exposure and HLA in healthy donors. A multiplex PCR was run with 60 Vbeta primers and 13 Jbeta primers. Measured with immunoSEQ multiplex PCR; TCRdb has only the in-frame clones, and not every one. The data show about 150,000 clones, around two thirds seen once. The sample was PBMCs. Receptors were obtained from a man aged 30 to 39 in good health and CMV-seropositive.

This clone was found a few times. The genes are TRBV5-1 and TRBJ1-4; D gene unclear. Germline assignment: CDR1 SGHRS and CDR2 YFSETQ. The V gene lost 0 bases and the J gene lost 8 bases, with 20 bases spanning the gap. This CDR3 contains 17 residues. CDR3 amino acids: CASSLGQEYYTGEKLFF. CDR3 bases: TGCGCCAGCAGCTTGGGTCAGGAATACTACACGGGGGAAAAACTGTTTTTT.

The CDR3, as DNA: TGTGCCAGCAGCTCCGGGACTCGCCGCGCCGGGGAGCTGTTTTTT. Translating gives CASSSGTRRAGELFF. V usage is TRBV7-3 and J usage is TRBJ2-2; TRBD2 is a possible D gene (6 bases). CDR3 length equals 15 residues. Germline V gives CDR1 SGHTA, CDR2 FQGTGA. Trimming shortened V by 4 bases and J by 6 bases, and 15 bases separated the two germline ends.

This chain links TRBV14 with TRBJ2-2, with D perhaps TRBD2 (6 bases). V was clipped by 4 bases and J by 8 bases, with 20 bases between them. The germline CDR1 and CDR2 sequences are SGHDN and FVKESK. CDR3 size: 16 residues. The CDR3 nucleotides are TGTGCCAGCAGCCCCTTAATCGCAGGGAGGAGTGGGGAGCTGTTTTTT. The encoded protein is CASSPLIAGRSGELFF.

The chain carries TRBV14 and TRBJ1-2; D is unclear. Trimming took 0 bases from V and 6 from J, leaving 8 bases between them. This CDR3 has 13 residues. Germline lookup yields CDR1 SGHDN and CDR2 FVKESK. In nucleotides, the CDR3 is TGTGCCAGCAGCCAAGAGTCGAGGAATGGCTACACCTTC. It codes for CASSQESRNGYTF. Full variable domain (missing parts from reference TRBV14 and TRBJ1-2): EAGVTQFPSHSVIEKGQTVTLRCDPISGHDNLYWYRRVMGKEIKFLLHFVKESKQDESGMPNNRFLAERTGGTYSTLKVQPAELEDSGVYFCASSQESRNGYTFGSGTRLTVV.

V gene TRBV5-1 combines with J gene TRBJ2-5; D gene unclear. The J call may be in error: the DNA end matches TRBJ2-7 better. The germline V gene has CDR1 SGHRS and CDR2 YFSETQ. This CDR3 has 15 residues. The CDR3 DNA sequence: TGCGCCAGCAGCGTCCAAAGACGCGGAACCTACGAGCAGTACTTC. Encoded protein: CASSVQRRGTYEQYF.

The chain combines TRBV7-9 with TRBJ2-7; 9 bases match TRBD2. V shed 2 bases and J 6 bases; nucleotides not matched to a gene: 8. CDR1 SEHNR and CDR2 FQNEAQ come from the germline V gene (reference sequence). This CDR3 region has 15 residues. The CDR3: CASSLIIAGAGEQYF. The CDR3 nucleotides are TGTGCCAGCAGCTTAATAATAGCGGGAGCGGGCGAGCAGTACTTC.

The chain is built from TRBV4-1 and TRBJ2-2, with TRBD2 matching 7 bases. V lost 1 base and J lost 0; bases outside the gene matches: 8. The CDR3 loop spans 18 amino acids. Per germline, CDR1 MGHRA and CDR2 YSYEKL. The DNA of the CDR3 is TGCGCCAGCAGCCAAGGTCGGCTAGCGGTCGCGAACACCGGGGAGCTGTTTTTT. It is translated as CASSQGRLAVANTGELFF.

The V gene is TRBV2, the J gene TRBJ1-2; 8 bases fit TRBD1. Germline values: CDR1 SNHLY, CDR2 FYNNEI. V lost 7 bases to trimming and J lost 7 bases; unmatched junction nucleotides: 5. This CDR3 is built from 12 residues. CDR3: CASTGQGSGYTF. The CDR3 DNA follows: TGTGCCAGCACCGGACAGGGCTCTGGCTACACCTTC.

The chain recombines TRBV4-1 with TRBJ1-2; no definite D call. Looked up from germline, CDR1 is MGHRA and CDR2 is YSYEKL. The CDR3 has 14 residues. Trimming left V 3 bases short and J 2 bases short, with 10 bases between. CDR3 sequence (DNA): TGCGCCAGCAGCCAGATACAGCCGAACTATGGCTACACCTTC. Translating it yields CASSQIQPNYGYTF.